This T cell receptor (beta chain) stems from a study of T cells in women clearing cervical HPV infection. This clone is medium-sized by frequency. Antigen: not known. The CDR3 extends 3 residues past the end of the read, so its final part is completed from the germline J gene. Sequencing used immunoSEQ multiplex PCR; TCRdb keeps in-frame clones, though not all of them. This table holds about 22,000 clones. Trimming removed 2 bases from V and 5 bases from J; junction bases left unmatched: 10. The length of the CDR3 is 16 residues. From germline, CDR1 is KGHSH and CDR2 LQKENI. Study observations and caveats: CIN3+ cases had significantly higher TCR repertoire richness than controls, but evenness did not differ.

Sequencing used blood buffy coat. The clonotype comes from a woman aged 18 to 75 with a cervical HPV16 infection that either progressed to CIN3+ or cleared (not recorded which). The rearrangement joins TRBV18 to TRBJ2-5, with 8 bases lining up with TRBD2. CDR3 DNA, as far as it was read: TGTGCCAGCTCACCATCCCAAGCGGGAGCGGGGGAGACC. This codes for CASSPSQAGAGET. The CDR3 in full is CASSPSQAGAGETQYF. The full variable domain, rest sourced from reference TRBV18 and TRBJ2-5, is NAGVMQNPRHLVRRRGQEARLRCSPMKGHSHVYWYRQLPEEGLKFMVYLQKENIIDESGMPKERFSAEFPKEGPSILRIQQVVRGDSAAYFCASSPSQAGAGETQYFGPGTRLLVL.